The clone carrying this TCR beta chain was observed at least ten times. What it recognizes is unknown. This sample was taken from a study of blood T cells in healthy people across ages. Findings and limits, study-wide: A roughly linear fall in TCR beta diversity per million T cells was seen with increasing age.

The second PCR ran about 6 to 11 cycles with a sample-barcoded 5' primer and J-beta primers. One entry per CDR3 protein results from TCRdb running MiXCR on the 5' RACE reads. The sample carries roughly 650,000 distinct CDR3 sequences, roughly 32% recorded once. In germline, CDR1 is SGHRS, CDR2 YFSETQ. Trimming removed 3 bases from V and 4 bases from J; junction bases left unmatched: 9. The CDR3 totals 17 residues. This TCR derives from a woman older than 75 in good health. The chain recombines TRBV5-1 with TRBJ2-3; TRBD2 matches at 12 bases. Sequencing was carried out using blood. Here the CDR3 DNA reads TGCGCCAGCAGCTCTGGTAGGCCTAGCGGGGGGGCAGATACGCAGTATTTT. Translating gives CASSSGRPSGGADTQYF.